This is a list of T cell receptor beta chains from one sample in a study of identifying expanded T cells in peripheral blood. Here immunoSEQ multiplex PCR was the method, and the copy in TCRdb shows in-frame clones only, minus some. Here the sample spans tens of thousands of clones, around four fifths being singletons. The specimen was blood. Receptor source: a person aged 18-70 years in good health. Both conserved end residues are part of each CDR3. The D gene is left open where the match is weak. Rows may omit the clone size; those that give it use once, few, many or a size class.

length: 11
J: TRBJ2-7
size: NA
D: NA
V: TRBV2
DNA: TGTGCCAGCGGGCCCTTCTACGAGCAGTACTTC
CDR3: CASGPFYEQYF

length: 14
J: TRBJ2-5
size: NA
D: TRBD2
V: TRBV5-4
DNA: TGTGCCAGCAGCCCGGGACTAGCGGAAGAGACCCAGTACTTC
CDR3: CASSPGLAEETQYF

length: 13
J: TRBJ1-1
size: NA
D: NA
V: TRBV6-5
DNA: TGTGCCAGCAGTTTCGAGTACAGCACTGAAGCTTTCTTT
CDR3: CASSFEYSTEAFF

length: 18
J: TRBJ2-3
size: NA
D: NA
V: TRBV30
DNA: TGTGCCGGAAGCTTTAGCAGGACGGACCTTCATAGCACAGATACGCAGTATTTT
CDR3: CAGSFSRTDLHSTDTQYF

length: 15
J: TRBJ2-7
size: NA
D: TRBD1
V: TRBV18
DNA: TGTGCCAGCTCACCGTCGACAGGGGAGGAATACGAGCAGTACTTC
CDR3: CASSPSTGEEYEQYF

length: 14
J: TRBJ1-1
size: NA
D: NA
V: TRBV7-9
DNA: TGTGCCAGCAGCTTGGAGGGTGGGGGGACTGAAGCTTTCTTT
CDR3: CASSLEGGGTEAFF

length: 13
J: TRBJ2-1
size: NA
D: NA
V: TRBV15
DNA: TGTGCCACCAGCCCACGGGTCGGCAGGCGGGTCTTCTTC
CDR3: CATSPRVGRRVFF

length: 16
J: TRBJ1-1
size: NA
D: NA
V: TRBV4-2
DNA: TGTGCCAGCAGCCCCGGGGCAGGAGCCATGAACACTGAAGCTTTCTTT
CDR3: CASSPGAGAMNTEAFF

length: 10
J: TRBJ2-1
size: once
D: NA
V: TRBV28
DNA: TGTGCCACCACAGGGAATGAGCAGTTCTTC
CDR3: CATTGNEQFF

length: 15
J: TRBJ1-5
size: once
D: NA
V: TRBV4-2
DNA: TGTGCCAGCAGCTTAGCTCAGGGACGGGGTCAGCCCCAGCATTTT
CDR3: CASSLAQGRGQPQHF

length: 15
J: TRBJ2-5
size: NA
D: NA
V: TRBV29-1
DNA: TGCAGCGCCCAAAGGGGGGCCAGGAGCCAAGAGACCCAGTACTTC
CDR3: CSAQRGARSQETQYF

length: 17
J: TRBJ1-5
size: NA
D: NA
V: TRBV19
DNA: TGTGCCAGTAGTATAGGAGGGGGAGGTTATAGCAATCAGCCCCAGCATTTT
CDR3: CASSIGGGGYSNQPQHF

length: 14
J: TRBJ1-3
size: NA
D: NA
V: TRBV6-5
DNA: TGTGCCAGCACCTACGGGGGGGGTGGAAACACCATATATTTT
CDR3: CASTYGGGGNTIYF

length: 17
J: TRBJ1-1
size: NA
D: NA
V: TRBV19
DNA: TGTGCCAGTAGTGAATTTCCAGGGCCCCGGTTTGACACTGAAGCTTTCTTT
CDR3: CASSEFPGPRFDTEAFF

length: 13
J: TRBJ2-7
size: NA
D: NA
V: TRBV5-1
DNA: TGCGCCAGCAGCAGGGGAGACTCCTACGAGCAGTACTTC
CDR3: CASSRGDSYEQYF

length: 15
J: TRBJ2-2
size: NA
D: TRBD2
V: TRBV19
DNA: TGTGCCAGTAGTAGGTCTAGCGGGAACACCGGGGAGCTGTTTTTT
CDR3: CASSRSSGNTGELFF

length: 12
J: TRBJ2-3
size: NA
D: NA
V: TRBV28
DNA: TGTGCCAGCAGTTTGACCCGCGATACGCAGTATTTT
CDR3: CASSLTRDTQYF

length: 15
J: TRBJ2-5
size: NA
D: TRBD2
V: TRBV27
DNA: TGTGCCAGCACCATAGCGGGAGGAGGCCAAGAGACCCAGTACTTC
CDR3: CASTIAGGGQETQYF

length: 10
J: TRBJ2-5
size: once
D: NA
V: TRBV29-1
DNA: TGCAGCGTTGGAGATGAGACCCAGTACTTC
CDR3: CSVGDETQYF

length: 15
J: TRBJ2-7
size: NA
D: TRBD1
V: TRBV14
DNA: TGTGCCAGCAGCCAGTGGGGGACAGGGGTTTACGAGCAGTACTTC
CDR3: CASSQWGTGVYEQYF

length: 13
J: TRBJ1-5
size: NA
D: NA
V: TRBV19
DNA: TGTGCCAGTAGCGAACAGATTAATCAGCCCCAGCATTTT
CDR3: CASSEQINQPQHF

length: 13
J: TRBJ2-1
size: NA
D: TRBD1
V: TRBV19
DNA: TGTGCCGGGGACAGGGGGGAGATTAATGAGCAGTTCTTC
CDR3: CAGDRGEINEQFF

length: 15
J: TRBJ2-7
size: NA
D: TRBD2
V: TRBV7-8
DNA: TGTGCCAGCAGCTTAGGGACTAGCGTCTCTTACGAGCAGTACTTC
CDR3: CASSLGTSVSYEQYF

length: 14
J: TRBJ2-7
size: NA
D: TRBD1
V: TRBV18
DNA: TGTGCCAGCTCACCGGGGACAGATTTTACGAAGCAGTACTTC
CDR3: CASSPGTDFTKQYF

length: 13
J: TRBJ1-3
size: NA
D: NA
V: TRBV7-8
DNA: TGTGCCAGCAGCTTAGGCCAAGGAAACACCATATATTTT
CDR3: CASSLGQGNTIYF

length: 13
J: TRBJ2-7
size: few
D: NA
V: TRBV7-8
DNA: TGTGCCAGCAGCTTAGGGCGGAACGCCGAGCAGTACTTC
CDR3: CASSLGRNAEQYF

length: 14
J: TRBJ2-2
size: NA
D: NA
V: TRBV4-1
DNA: TGCGCCAGCAGCCAAGCGGGGGTCACCGGGGAGCTGTTTTTT
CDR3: CASSQAGVTGELFF

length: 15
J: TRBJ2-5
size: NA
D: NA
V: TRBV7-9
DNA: TGTGCCAGCAGCCCCGGCGGAGGACTCCAAGAGACCCAGTACTTC
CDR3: CASSPGGGLQETQYF

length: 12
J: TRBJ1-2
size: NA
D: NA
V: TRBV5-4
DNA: TGTGCCAGCAGCCGAGGTGACTATGGCTACACCTTC
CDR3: CASSRGDYGYTF

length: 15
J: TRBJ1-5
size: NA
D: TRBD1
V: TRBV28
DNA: TGTGCCAGCAGTTTAGGACAGGGGTACCGTCAGCCCCAGCATTTT
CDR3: CASSLGQGYRQPQHF

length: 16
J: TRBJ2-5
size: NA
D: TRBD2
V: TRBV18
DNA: TGTGCCAGCTCACCACTGGCTAGCGGGGCTCAAGAGACCCAGTACTTC
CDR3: CASSPLASGAQETQYF

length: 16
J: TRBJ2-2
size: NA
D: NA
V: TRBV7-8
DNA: TGTGCCAGCAGCTTAGAAGGGGTCCTTAACACCGGGGAGCTGTTTTTT
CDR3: CASSLEGVLNTGELFF

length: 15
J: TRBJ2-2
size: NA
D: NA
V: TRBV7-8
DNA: TGTGCCAGCAGCTTAGCAGCACAAGGCACCGGGGAGCTGTTTTTT
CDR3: CASSLAAQGTGELFF

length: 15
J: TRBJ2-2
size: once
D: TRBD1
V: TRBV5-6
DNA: TGTGCCAGCAGTAAGGACAGGGGGCTAGTCGGGGAGCTGTTTTTT
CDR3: CASSKDRGLVGELFF

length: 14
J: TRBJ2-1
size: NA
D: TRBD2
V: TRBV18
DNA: TGTGCCAGCTCAAGGGAGGGCCTAGACAATGAGCAGTTCTTC
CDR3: CASSREGLDNEQFF